Presented here are 20 T cell receptor beta chains from one specimen sequenced in a study of T cells after yellow fever vaccination. MiXCR, run by TCRdb on the 5' RACE reads, gives a single entry per CDR3 protein. The table shows about 310,000 distinct CDR3 sequences, with roughly 4% occurring only once. Sequences were derived from PBMCs, sampled on the day of the yellow fever booster vaccination. The receptor source for this set is a young man who received the YFV17D yellow fever vaccine.

This clonotype was observed many times. This chain links TRBV7-8 with TRBJ1-1; D ambiguous. V gave up 0 bases and J gave up 4 bases, with 9 bases separating them. Per the germline V gene, CDR1 is SGHVS and CDR2 is FQNEAQ. This CDR3 spans 14 amino acids. In DNA, the CDR3 is TGTGCCAGCAGCTTAGCTCCAGACCGCACTGAAGCTTTCTTT. It specifies CASSLAPDRTEAFF.

The chain is built from TRBV6-5 and TRBJ1-3; the D is unclear. Germline assignment: CDR1 MNHEY and CDR2 SVGAGI. V shed 2 bases and J shed 2 bases, with 13 bases lying between them. There are 16 residues in the CDR3. The CDR3 DNA is TGTGCCAGCAGTTACCGACCTCCTGGAGCTGGAAACACCATATATTTT. This sequence encodes CASSYRPPGAGNTIYF.

This clonotype was detected many times. This chain links TRBV20-1 with TRBJ2-4; D is uncertain. Trimming cost V 2 bases and J 0 bases, with 8 bases left between them. Germline lookup yields CDR1 DFQATT and CDR2 SNEGSKA (reference sequence). This CDR3 has 14 amino acids. CDR3 in amino acids: CSARQDLAKNIQYF. The CDR3 DNA sequence: TGCAGTGCTAGACAAGACCTAGCCAAAAACATTCAGTACTTC.

The sample holds many counts of this clonotype. The rearrangement joins TRBV10-3 to TRBJ1-1, with a possible D match to TRBD1 (6 bases). The CDR3 sequence is 15 residues long. With 5 bases removed from V and 2 bases from J, the gap between germline ends came to 15 bases. The germline CDR1 and CDR2 sequences are ENHRY and SYGVKD. The CDR3 reads CAISNTGTLNTEAFF. CDR3 bases: TGTGCCATCAGTAATACAGGGACCCTAAACACTGAAGCTTTCTTT.

As concerns this clonotype: A much larger clone lies a single base off, so this may be a read error. The rearrangement joins TRBV4-1 to TRBJ2-3; perhaps TRBD2 as D (6 bases). This CDR3 comprises 16 residues. Germline V gene data show CDR1 as MGHRA and CDR2 as YSYEKL. DNA of the CDR3: TGCGCCAGCAGCCAAGCTCTTGCGGGGAGCACAGATACGCGGTATTTT. This translates into CASSQALAGSTDTRYF.

DNA for the CDR3: TGCGCCAGCAGCTTGGGGGACAGGGGCACTGGAAACACCATATATTTT. Translated, it gives CASSLGDRGTGNTIYF. The chain is built from TRBV5-1 and TRBJ1-3; TRBD1 aligns across 10 bases. Germline assignment: CDR1 SGHRS and CDR2 YFSETQ. The V gene end was trimmed by 0 bases and the J gene end by 2 bases; junction bases not matched to a gene: 2. CDR3 length: 16 amino acids.

This clonotype was recorded a few times. The chain has TRBV4-1 and TRBJ2-7, with a tentative D call TRBD2 (6 bases). CDR3 length equals 13 residues. V was trimmed by 1 base and J by 6 bases, leaving 10 bases between them. The V gene's germline CDR1 is MGHRA and CDR2 YSYEKL. CDR3 sequence: CASSQVLGGEQYF. The CDR3 nucleotides read TGCGCCAGCAGCCAAGTATTGGGGGGCGAGCAGTACTTC.

A few counts support this clonotype. This chain joins TRBV20-1 and TRBJ2-3, with D perhaps given as TRBD1 or TRBD2 (6 bases each). The CDR3 sequence is 15 residues long. Germline CDR1 reads DFQATT; CDR2 reads SNEGSKA (reference sequence). The ends were cut back, 1 base at V and 7 bases at J, with 18 bases in the middle. CDR3 amino acids: CSARVGGGVWNTQYF. In DNA, the CDR3 is TGCAGTGCTAGAGTGGGGGGCGGCGTTTGGAATACGCAGTATTTT.

This clonotype was found a few times. The rearrangement uses TRBV12-5 and TRBJ1-5; 8 bases line up with TRBD1. The junction had 9 bases not matched to a gene; V was cut back by 1 base and J by 10 bases. Germline V gene sequence: CDR1 LGHNT, CDR2 FRNRAP. The length of the CDR3 is 15 residues. The CDR3 reads CASGLDTGGVLPQHF. CDR3 sequence (DNA): TGTGCTAGTGGTTTGGACACAGGGGGTGTCCTCCCCCAGCATTTT. The whole variable domain, remainder taken from reference TRBV12-5 and TRBJ1-5, is DARVTQTPRHKVTEMGQEVTMRCQPILGHNTVFWYRQTMMQGLELLAYFRNRAPLDDSGMPKDRFSAEMPDATLATLKIQPSEPRDSAVYFCASGLDTGGVLPQHFGDGTRLSIL.

This clonotype appeared a few times. V is TRBV20-1 and J is TRBJ1-3, with D unclear. The V gene lost 2 bases and the J gene lost 1 base, with 12 bases spanning the gap. The CDR3 totals 15 residues. Germline CDR1 is DFQATT and CDR2 is SNEGSKA (reference sequence). The CDR3 sequence is CSARPRRLSGNTIYF. The DNA of the CDR3 is TGCAGTGCTAGACCACGGCGCTTATCTGGAAACACCATATATTTT.

Only a few counts were recorded for this clonotype. The genes are TRBV11-2 and TRBJ2-5; TRBD2 matches 15 bases. The CDR3 has 17 amino acids. V shed 5 bases and J 3 bases; nucleotides not matched to a gene: 7. Germline assignment: CDR1 SGHAT and CDR2 FQNNGV. CDR3 nucleotides: TGTGCCAGCAGCCCCTGGACTAGCGGGGGGGCGAAAGAGACCCAGTACTTC. As protein: CASSPWTSGGAKETQYF. Combining the CDR3 with reference TRBV11-2 and TRBJ2-5 gives the whole variable domain EAGVAQSPRYKIIEKRQSVAFWCNPISGHATLYWYQQILGQGPKLLIQFQNNGVVDDSQLPKDRFSAERLKGVDSTLKIQPAKLEDSAVYLCASSPWTSGGAKETQYFGPGTRLLVL.

This clonotype was picked up many times. CDR3 nucleotides: TGTGCCAGCAGCCCCCTCTCAGCGGTTGACACAGATACGCAGTATTTT. This translates into CASSPLSAVDTDTQYF. V usage is TRBV14 and J usage is TRBJ2-3; D possibly corresponds to TRBD2 (5 bases). Trimming took 4 bases from V and 2 from J, leaving 16 bases between them. CDR3 length: 16 residues. Germline V gene sequence: CDR1 SGHDN, CDR2 FVKESK.

The chain joins TRBV20-1 to TRBJ1-5; 7 bases are a match to TRBD1. The CDR3 has 12 residues. With V trimmed by 4 bases and J by 6 bases, 3 bases remained unmatched. The germline gives CDR1 DFQATT, CDR2 SNEGSKA (reference sequence). DNA for the CDR3: TGCAGTGCTAACACAGGGGTTCAGCCCCAGCATTTT. Its translation is CSANTGVQPQHF.

This clonotype was counted ten times or more. This chain joins TRBV5-1 and TRBJ2-3; the match to TRBD1 covers 8 bases. The CDR3 runs 16 residues. V shed 4 bases and J 0 bases; nucleotides not matched to a gene: 7. The germline V gene encodes CDR1 SGHRS and CDR2 YFSETQ. CDR3 residues: CASSAGTGASTDTQYF. The CDR3 DNA is TGCGCCAGCAGCGCCGGGACAGGCGCTAGCACAGATACGCAGTATTTT.

The chain carries TRBV20-1 and TRBJ1-5; D uncertain. The CDR3 sequence is 13 residues long. Germline CDR1 reads DFQATT; CDR2 reads SNEGSKA (reference sequence). Deletions cut 5 bases from V and 6 bases from J, with 14 bases between. The CDR3 spells CSARRALGQPQHF. CDR3 coding DNA: TGCAGTGCTCGTCGGGCCTTGGGTCAGCCCCAGCATTTT.

This clonotype was picked up a small number of times. The V call is TRBV18, the J call TRBJ2-1, with 10 positions matching TRBD2. The trim removed 0 bases at V and 9 bases at J, leaving 8 bases unmatched. CDR3 length: 16 residues. Germline V gene lookup returns CDR1 KGHSH and CDR2 LQKENI. The CDR3: CASSPPASGGAGEQFF. In DNA, the CDR3 is TGTGCCAGCTCACCACCAGCTAGCGGGGGTGCCGGTGAGCAGTTCTTC.

This clonotype has ten or more counts. V and J are TRBV20-1 and TRBJ2-7, with a possible D match to TRBD2 (6 bases). CDR1 DFQATT and CDR2 SNEGSKA come from the germline V gene (reference sequence). Trimming pared 4 bases from V and 4 bases from J, leaving 14 bases between. CDR3 length: 13 residues. As DNA, the CDR3 is TGCAGTGCTATTCTAGCGAATCGGTACGAGCAGTACTTC. This codes for CSAILANRYEQYF.

The rearrangement links TRBV9 to TRBJ1-2; possibly TRBD1 for D (6 bases). V was shortened by 2 bases and J by 8 bases, with 16 bases between the two germline ends. The CDR3 extends over 14 amino acids. The germline gives CDR1 SGDLS, CDR2 YYNGEE. CDR3 sequence: CASSVDGGPLGYTF. The DNA of the CDR3 is TGTGCCAGCAGCGTTGACGGGGGCCCCTTAGGCTACACCTTC.

In this sample, this clonotype turned up many times. V is TRBV7-2 and J is TRBJ1-5, with 9 bases aligning to TRBD1. The CDR3 sequence is 17 residues long. Germline V gene sequence: CDR1 SGHTA, CDR2 FQGNSA. The V and J ends lost 3 bases and 6 bases, in that order; junction bases with no gene match: 12. CDR3 bases: TGTGCCAGCAGCTTGGGGGGGACAGGGTCCGTCGGTCAGCCCCAGCATTTT. Amino acids: CASSLGGTGSVGQPQHF.

The chain combines TRBV6-5 with TRBJ2-3, with D unresolved. V shed 0 bases and J shed 2 bases, with 21 bases lying between them. CDR3 length: 19 residues. CDR1 and CDR2 from the germline V gene are MNHEY and SVGAGI. CDR3 bases: TGTGCCAGCAGTTACTCGGGTCTGTTGGGGATGCTAGACACAGATACGCAGTATTTT. Residues: CASSYSGLLGMLDTDTQYF.